This section outlines one T cell receptor (beta chain) sequence together with its context. Clones were sequenced by immunoSEQ multiplex PCR, and TCRdb holds only the in-frame ones, with some missing. Of about 350,000 clones listed, around 86% are singletons. This record comes from a study of Ad26.COV2.S vaccination and SARS-CoV-2 variants. V shed 3 bases, J shed 2 bases, and the junction held 4 bases outside the gene matches. This CDR3 is 14 amino acids long. Germline CDR1 SGDLS, CDR2 YYNGEE. Treatment denoted: some 20 received Ad26.COV2.S at low or high dose, single or two shots; about five received placebo; per-sample allocation not given. Specimens were obtained on day 63 following the first vaccine or placebo injection.

The sequencing used peripheral blood, collected in a trial of Ad26.COV2.S vaccine versus placebo. The genes are TRBV9 and TRBJ1-1, with 7 bases identical to TRBD1. The sequence was obtained from a person between 18 and 60 years old who received the Ad26.COV2.S COVID-19 vaccine or a placebo. The CDR3 is CASSAGQANTEAFF. CDR3 DNA: TGTGCCAGCAGCGCCGGACAGGCCAACACTGAAGCTTTCTTT.